Listed here are 15 T cell receptor beta chains from one sample, sequenced in a study of blood T cell repertoires in COVID-19. Here immunoSEQ multiplex PCR was the method, and the copy in TCRdb shows in-frame clones only, minus some. The sample lists 60,000 to 80,000 clones, approximately 85% occurring once. The sequenced material came from peripheral blood. These receptors were taken from a human donor in a cohort sampled during active COVID-19.

The rearrangement joins TRBV21-1 to TRBJ2-7; the table assigns TRBD2, which was not confirmed against the DNA. TRBV21-1 is a pseudogene segment. This CDR3 is built from 14 residues. CDR3 in DNA: TGTGCCAGCAGCGAGAGGAGCACTGACTACGAGCAGTACTTC. Translation gives CASSERSTDYEQYF.

The chain carries TRBV7-6 and TRBJ2-7, with 9 nucleotides matching TRBD1. The V and J ends lost 5 bases and 6 bases, in that order; junction bases with no gene match: 8. Germline V gene sequence: CDR1 SGHVS, CDR2 FNYEAQ. The CDR3 spans 14 residues. The CDR3 nucleotides are TGTGCCAGCAGCACGGGACAGGGCGATTTCGAGCAGTACTTC. It specifies CASSTGQGDFEQYF.

The chain recombines TRBV7-2 with TRBJ2-1; TRBD2 matches 7 bases. From germline, CDR1 is SGHTA and CDR2 FQGNSA. Trimming at V came to 5 bases and at J to 8 bases, leaving 15 bases not matched to a gene. The CDR3 totals 16 residues. The CDR3 sequence is CASSPPGRGSFDEQFF. Here the CDR3 DNA reads TGTGCCAGCAGCCCACCTGGGAGGGGCTCCTTCGATGAGCAGTTCTTC.

This CDR3 is CASSVGLAGPHTQYF. In nucleotides, the CDR3 is TGTGCCAGCTCCGTCGGACTAGCGGGCCCCCATACGCAGTATTTT. This rearrangement joins TRBV9 to TRBJ2-3, with 11 bases identical to TRBD2. With V trimmed by 7 bases and J by 7 bases, 11 bases remained unmatched. The CDR3 is made up of 15 amino acids. Germline-derived CDR1 and CDR2 are SGDLS and YYNGEE.

V is TRBV18 and J is TRBJ1-1; D call uncertain. This CDR3 contains 13 residues. V gave up 1 base and J gave up 5 bases, with 8 bases separating them. Germline assignment: CDR1 KGHSH and CDR2 LQKENI. This CDR3 is CASSPQRRTEAFF. The CDR3 region has the DNA TGTGCCAGCTCACCACAGCGTCGGACTGAAGCTTTCTTT. The full variable domain, completed using reference TRBV18 and TRBJ1-1, is NAGVMQNPRHLVRRRGQEARLRCSPMKGHSHVYWYRQLPEEGLKFMVYLQKENIIDESGMPKERFSAEFPKEGPSILRIQQVVRGDSAAYFCASSPQRRTEAFFGQGTRLTVV.

The chain recombines TRBV5-1 with TRBJ1-1, with a tentative D call TRBD1 (5 bases). The CDR3 extends over 14 amino acids. The germline V gene has CDR1 SGHRS and CDR2 YFSETQ. Trimming removed 4 bases from V and 1 base from J, with 11 bases in between. CDR3 loop: CASSPGTGNTEAFF. In DNA, the CDR3 is TGCGCCAGCAGCCCAGGAACAGGGAACACTGAAGCTTTCTTT. The variable domain in full, with the rest retrieved from reference TRBV5-1 and TRBJ1-1, is KAGVTQTPRYLIKTRGQQVTLSCSPISGHRSVSWYQQTPGQGLQFLFEYFSETQRNKGNFPGRFSGRQFSNSRSEMNVSTLELGDSALYLCASSPGTGNTEAFFGQGTRLTVV.

V and J are TRBV5-4 and TRBJ1-2; D gene uncertain. Germline V gives CDR1 SGHNT, CDR2 YYREEE (reference sequence). Trimming pared 2 bases from V and 4 bases from J, leaving 12 bases between. The CDR3 length is 14 residues. CDR3 region: CASSFSDTSYGYTF. CDR3 sequence (DNA): TGTGCCAGCAGCTTTAGCGACACCTCCTATGGCTACACCTTC.

The CDR3 region is CASSLAQGGVYEQYF. The CDR3 DNA reads TGTGCCAGCAGCTTAGCCCAGGGTGGTGTCTACGAGCAGTACTTC. The genes are TRBV11-1 and TRBJ2-7; possibly TRBD1 for D (5 bases). The CDR3 runs to 15 residues. Trimming left V 0 bases short and J 3 bases short, with 12 bases between. Germline CDR1 reads SGHAT; CDR2 reads FQDESV (reference sequence).

The genes are TRBV30 and TRBJ2-1, with 8 nucleotides matching TRBD1. The germline gives CDR1 GTSNPN, CDR2 SVGIG (reference sequence). This CDR3 has 12 residues. Losses at the gene ends were 1 base for V and 9 bases for J; bases not matched to a gene: 2. CDR3 in amino acids: CAWSAGGGEQFF. In DNA form, the CDR3 reads TGTGCCTGGAGTGCAGGGGGCGGTGAGCAGTTCTTC. The whole variable domain, remainder taken from reference TRBV30 and TRBJ2-1, is SQTIHQWPATLVQPVGSPLSLECTVEGTSNPNLYWYRQAAGRGLQLLFYSVGIGQISSEVPQNLSASRPQDRQFILSSKKLLLSDSGFYLCAWSAGGGEQFFGPGTRLTVL.

The chain has TRBV2 and TRBJ1-2; the D is unclear. Trimming took 7 bases from V and 7 from J, leaving 19 bases between them. Germline V lookup: CDR1 SNHLY, CDR2 FYNNEI. This CDR3 has 14 amino acids. The DNA of the CDR3 is TGTGCCAGCATCCTTGACCGTCTAGGAGGTGGCTACACCTTC. It yields the protein CASILDRLGGGYTF.

The V and J genes are TRBV21-1 and TRBJ2-5; the listed D gene, TRBD2, was not tested against the DNA. TRBV21-1 is a pseudogene locus. This CDR3 spans 14 amino acids. In DNA form, the CDR3 reads TGTGCCAGCAGGGGACGGGGGGGCCGAGAGACCCAGTACTTC. This sequence encodes CASRGRGGRETQYF.

The V call is TRBV28, the J call TRBJ2-2, with D perhaps TRBD1 (6 bases). Trimming removed 1 base at V and 3 bases at J, with 21 bases between. Germline CDR1 MDHEN, CDR2 SYDVKM. The CDR3 is 19 amino acids. The chain's CDR3 is CASSLSRFRTDFDTGELFF. In nucleotides, the CDR3 is TGTGCCAGCAGTTTATCCCGTTTCAGGACAGATTTCGACACCGGGGAGCTGTTTTTT.

This rearrangement joins TRBV6-4 to TRBJ2-2, with TRBD1 identical over 8 bases. This CDR3 spans 14 amino acids. CDR1 and CDR2 from the germline V gene are MRHNA and SNTAGT. V dropped 6 bases and J dropped 5; count of bases not matched to a gene: 5. The CDR3, as DNA: TGTGCCAGCAGACGGGACAGGTGGACCGGGGAGCTGTTTTTT. Its protein is CASRRDRWTGELFF.

CDR3 sequence reads: CASSYRTGPYNWGYTF. CDR3 sequence (DNA): TGTGCCAGCAGCTATCGGACAGGGCCCTATAATTGGGGCTACACCTTC. The chain carries TRBV7-9 and TRBJ1-2, with TRBD1 matching 8 bases. Trimming cost V 4 bases and J 8 bases; bases outside gene matches: 15. CDR3 length: 16 amino acids. Germline CDR1 is SEHNR and CDR2 is FQNEAQ (reference sequence).

The chain employs TRBV5-6 and TRBJ1-1, with 9 positions matching TRBD1. CDR1 and CDR2 (germline): SGHDT, YYEEEE. This CDR3 contains 15 residues. The trim removed 4 bases at V and 1 base at J, leaving 5 bases unmatched. DNA of the CDR3: TGTGCCAGCAGCAACCGGGACAGGGCGAACACTGAAGCTTTCTTT. Its translation is CASSNRDRANTEAFF.